The T cell receptor beta chain described here comes from a study of shared clonotypes between healthy human individuals. Study as a whole: Researchers drew samples from two women and a few men aged 18 to 49.

V was trimmed by 4 bases and J by 5 bases, leaving 9 bases between them. From germline, CDR1 is LGHNA and CDR2 YSLEER. The CDR3 has 13 amino acids. Extraction of genomic DNA in unsorted samples used 100 million or so PBMCs. Evenly divided among several immunoSEQ plates was the genomic DNA of each subset. Around 290 ng DNA, tens of thousands of T cell genomes, went into unsorted PBMC replicate PCRs. Clones were read by immunoSEQ multiplex PCR, and TCRdb kept only the in-frame ones, dropping some. The table includes 470,000 or so clones, 78% detected once. Source material: PBMCs. The J gene is TRBJ1-5, the V gene TRBV4-3; D is undetermined. This TCR was recovered from a middle-aged woman in good health. Some clones in this sample may be carry-over from other donors' samples. This CDR3 reads CASSRSGDQPQHF. The DNA for the CDR3 is TGCGCCAGCAGCCGAAGTGGGGATCAGCCCCAGCATTTT.